This TCR beta chain was sequenced during a study of T cell responses to AZD1222 COVID-19 vaccine. Background on the study: Analyses pooled second doses at about 4 or about 12 weeks. Study-wide results and limits: When two AZD1222 doses had been given, Spike-specific TCR breadth and depth rose. In all cases, repertoires were sampled only after the peak T cell response. Females outnumbered males among donors, who were mostly white British; clonal diversity was possibly underestimated.

Here immunoSEQ multiplex PCR was the method, and the copy in TCRdb shows in-frame clones only, minus some. The sample comprises fewer than 110,000 clones, about 88% of which are singletons, and about 15% rests with the top ten. Points on this clone: Its antigen is still unknown.

The CDR3 runs 19 residues. CDR1 is MGHRA, CDR2 YSYEKL, per germline. Trimming took 0 bases from V and 5 from J; bases not matched to a gene: 16. The chain combines TRBV4-1 with TRBJ2-5; TRBD2 aligns across 9 bases. The TCR comes from an adult in good health. Source: peripheral blood, taken on day 0 of AZD1222 vaccination. CDR3 in amino acids: CASSQDVTGLASTGETQYF. In DNA form, the CDR3 reads TGCGCCAGCAGCCAAGACGTAACGGGACTAGCCTCAACAGGCGAGACCCAGTACTTC.